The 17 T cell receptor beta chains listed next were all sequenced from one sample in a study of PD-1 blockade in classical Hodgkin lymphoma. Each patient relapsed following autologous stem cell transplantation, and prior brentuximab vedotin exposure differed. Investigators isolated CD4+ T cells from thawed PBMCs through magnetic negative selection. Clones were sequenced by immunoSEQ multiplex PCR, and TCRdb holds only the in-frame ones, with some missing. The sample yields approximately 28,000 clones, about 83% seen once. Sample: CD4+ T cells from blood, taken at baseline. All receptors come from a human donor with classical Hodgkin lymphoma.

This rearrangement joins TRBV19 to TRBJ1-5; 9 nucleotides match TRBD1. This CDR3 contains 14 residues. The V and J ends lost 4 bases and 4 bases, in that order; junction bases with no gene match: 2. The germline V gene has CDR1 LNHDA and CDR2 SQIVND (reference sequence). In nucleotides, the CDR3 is TGTGCCAGTAGTACGGGGACAGGGAATCAGCCCCAGCATTTT. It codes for CASSTGTGNQPQHF.

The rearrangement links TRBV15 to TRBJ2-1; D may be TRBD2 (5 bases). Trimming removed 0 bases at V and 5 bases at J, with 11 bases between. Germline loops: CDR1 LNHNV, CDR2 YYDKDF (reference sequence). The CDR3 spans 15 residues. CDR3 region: CATSRDNSVDNEQFF. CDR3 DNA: TGTGCCACCAGCAGAGATAATAGCGTCGACAATGAGCAGTTCTTC.

Here the CDR3 reads CASRGQGAWGNEKLFF. The CDR3 nucleotides are TGTGCCAGCAGGGGACAGGGGGCCTGGGGAAATGAAAAACTGTTTTTT. The genes are TRBV28 and TRBJ1-4, with 12 bases aligning to TRBD1. CDR3 length equals 16 residues. Per the germline V gene, CDR1 is MDHEN and CDR2 is SYDVKM. V gave up 6 bases and J gave up 5 bases; unmatched junction bases: 7.

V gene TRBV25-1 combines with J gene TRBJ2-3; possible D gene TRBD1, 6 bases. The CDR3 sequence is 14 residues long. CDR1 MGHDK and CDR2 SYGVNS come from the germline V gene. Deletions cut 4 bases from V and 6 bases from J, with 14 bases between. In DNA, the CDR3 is TGTGCCAGCAGTGGGCCAGGGGAAGGCGATACGCAGTATTTT. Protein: CASSGPGEGDTQYF.

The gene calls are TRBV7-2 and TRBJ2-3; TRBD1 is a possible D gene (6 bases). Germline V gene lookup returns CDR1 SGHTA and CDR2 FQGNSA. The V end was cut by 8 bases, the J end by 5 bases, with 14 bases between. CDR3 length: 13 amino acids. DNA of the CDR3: TGTGCCAGCTCGGGACACCGGCGAGATACGCAGTATTTT. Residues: CASSGHRRDTQYF.

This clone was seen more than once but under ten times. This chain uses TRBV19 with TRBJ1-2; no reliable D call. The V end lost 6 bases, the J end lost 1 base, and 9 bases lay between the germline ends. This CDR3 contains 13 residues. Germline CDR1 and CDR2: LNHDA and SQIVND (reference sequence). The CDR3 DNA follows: TGTGCCAGTAGCCAGGAAATTAACTATGGCTACACCTTC. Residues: CASSQEINYGYTF.

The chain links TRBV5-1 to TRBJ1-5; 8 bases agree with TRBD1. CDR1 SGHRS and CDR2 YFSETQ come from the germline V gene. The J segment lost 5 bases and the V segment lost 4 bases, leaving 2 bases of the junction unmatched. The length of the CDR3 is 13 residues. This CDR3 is CASSPTGDQPQHF. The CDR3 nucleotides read TGCGCCAGCAGCCCGACAGGGGATCAGCCCCAGCATTTT.

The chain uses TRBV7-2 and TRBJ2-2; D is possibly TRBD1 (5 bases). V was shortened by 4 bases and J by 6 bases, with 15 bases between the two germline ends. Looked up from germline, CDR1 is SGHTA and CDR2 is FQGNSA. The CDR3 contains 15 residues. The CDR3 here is CASSSLRGTSGELFF. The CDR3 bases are TGTGCCAGCAGCTCCCTTAGGGGTACTTCCGGGGAGCTGTTTTTT. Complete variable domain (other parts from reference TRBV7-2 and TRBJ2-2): GAGVSQSPSNKVTEKGKDVELRCDPISGHTALYWYRQSLGQGLEFLIYFQGNSAPDKSGLPSDRFSAERTGGSVSTLTIQRTQQEDSAVYLCASSSLRGTSGELFFGEGSRLTVL.

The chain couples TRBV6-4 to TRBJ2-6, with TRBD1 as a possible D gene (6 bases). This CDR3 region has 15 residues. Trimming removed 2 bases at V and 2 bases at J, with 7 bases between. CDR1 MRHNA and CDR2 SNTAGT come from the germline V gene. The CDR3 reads CASSDGGAGANVLTF. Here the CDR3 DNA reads TGTGCCAGCAGTGACGGGGGCGCTGGGGCCAACGTCCTGACTTTC.

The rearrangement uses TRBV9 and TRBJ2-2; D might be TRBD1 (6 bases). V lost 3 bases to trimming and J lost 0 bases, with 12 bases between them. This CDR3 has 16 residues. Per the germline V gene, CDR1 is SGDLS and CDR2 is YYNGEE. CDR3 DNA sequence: TGTGCCAGCAGCGGAACAGGGAACGCGAACACCGGGGAGCTGTTTTTT. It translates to CASSGTGNANTGELFF.

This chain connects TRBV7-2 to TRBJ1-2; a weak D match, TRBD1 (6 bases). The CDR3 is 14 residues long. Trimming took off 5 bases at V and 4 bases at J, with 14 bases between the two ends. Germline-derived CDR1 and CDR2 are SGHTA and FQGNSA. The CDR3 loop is CASSQGGSGYGYTF. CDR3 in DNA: TGTGCCAGCAGCCAAGGGGGTTCGGGCTATGGCTACACCTTC.

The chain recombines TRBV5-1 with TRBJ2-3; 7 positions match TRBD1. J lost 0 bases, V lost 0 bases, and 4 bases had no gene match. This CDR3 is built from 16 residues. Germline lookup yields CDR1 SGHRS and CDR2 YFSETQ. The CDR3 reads CASSLEGQPSTDTQYF. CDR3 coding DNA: TGCGCCAGCAGCTTGGAGGGACAGCCTAGCACAGATACGCAGTATTTT.

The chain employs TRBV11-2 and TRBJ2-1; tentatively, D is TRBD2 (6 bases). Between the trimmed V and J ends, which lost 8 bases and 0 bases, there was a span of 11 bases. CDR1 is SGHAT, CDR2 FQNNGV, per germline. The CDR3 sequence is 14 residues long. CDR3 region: CASGRGGSYNEQFF. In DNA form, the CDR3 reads TGTGCCAGCGGCCGGGGAGGCTCCTACAATGAGCAGTTCTTC.

The CDR3 DNA is TGTGCCAGCAGCGTAGCGGTTGCGGGGGGCCAGGGGAATGAGCAGTTCTTC. Its translation: CASSVAVAGGQGNEQFF. The gene calls are TRBV9 and TRBJ2-1, with 8 bases matching TRBD2. The V gene end was trimmed by 0 bases and the J gene end by 7 bases; junction bases not matched to a gene: 12. Germline CDR1 reads SGDLS; CDR2 reads YYNGEE. The CDR3 extends over 17 amino acids.

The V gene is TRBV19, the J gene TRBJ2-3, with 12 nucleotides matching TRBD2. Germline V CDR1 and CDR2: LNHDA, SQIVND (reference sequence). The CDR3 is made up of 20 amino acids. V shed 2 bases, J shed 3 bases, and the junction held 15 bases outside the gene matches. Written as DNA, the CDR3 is TGTGCCAGTAGTATAATTGCGGGAGCTAGCGGGGGGGCCATAACAGATACGCAGTATTTT. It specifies CASSIIAGASGGAITDTQYF.

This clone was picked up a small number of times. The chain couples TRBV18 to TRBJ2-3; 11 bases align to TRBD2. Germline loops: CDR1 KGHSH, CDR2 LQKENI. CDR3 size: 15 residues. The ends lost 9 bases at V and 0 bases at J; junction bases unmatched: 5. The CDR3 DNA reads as TGTGCCAGTACGACTAGCGGGGCTAGCACAGATACGCAGTATTTT. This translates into CASTTSGASTDTQYF.

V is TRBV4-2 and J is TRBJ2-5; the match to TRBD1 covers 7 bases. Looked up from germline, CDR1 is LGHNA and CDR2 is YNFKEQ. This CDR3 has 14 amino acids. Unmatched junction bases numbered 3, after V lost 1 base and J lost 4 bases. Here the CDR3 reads CASSQVTGVETQYF. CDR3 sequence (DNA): TGTGCCAGCAGCCAAGTAACAGGGGTAGAGACCCAGTACTTC.